This T cell receptor beta chain was recorded in a study of blood T cells in healthy people across ages. Study-wide results and caveats: Higher diversity, along with more naive CD4+ cells, distinguished long-lived donors from aged donors.

Primed by a sample-barcoded 5' primer and a J-beta primer mix, a second PCR proceeded for about 6 to 12 cycles. TCRdb reprocessed the 5' RACE reads with MiXCR, giving one entry per CDR3 protein. This table holds over 600,000 distinct CDR3 sequences, roughly 46% found once. Isolation of PBMCs gave at least 6 million cells per sample. Extraction of total RNA produced a minimum of 5.5 micrograms from each sample. Trimming pared 6 bases from V and 5 bases from J, leaving 4 bases between. The CDR3 is 9 amino acids. CDR1 is DFQATT, CDR2 SNEGSKA, per germline (reference sequence). This clonotype was picked up a small number of times. Its antigen remains unidentified.

Sequences were obtained from blood. The sequence came from an elderly man in good health. The chain is built from TRBV20-1 and TRBJ1-2; D unclear. The CDR3, as DNA: TGCAGTGCAAATTATGGCTACACCTTC. It yields the protein CSANYGYTF.